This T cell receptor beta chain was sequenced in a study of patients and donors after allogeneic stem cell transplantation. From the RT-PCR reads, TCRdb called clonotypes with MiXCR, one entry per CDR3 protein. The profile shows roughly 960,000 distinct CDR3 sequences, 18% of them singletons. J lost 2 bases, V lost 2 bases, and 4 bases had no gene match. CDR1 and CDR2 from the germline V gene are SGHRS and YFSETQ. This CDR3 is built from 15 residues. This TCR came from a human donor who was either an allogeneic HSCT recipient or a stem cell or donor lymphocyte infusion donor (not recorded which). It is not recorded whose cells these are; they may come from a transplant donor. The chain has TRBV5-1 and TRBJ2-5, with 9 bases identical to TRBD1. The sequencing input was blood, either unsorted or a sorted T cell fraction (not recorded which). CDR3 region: CASSFGTGIQETQYF. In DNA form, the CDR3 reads TGCGCCAGCAGCTTCGGGACAGGGATTCAAGAGACCCAGTACTTC.